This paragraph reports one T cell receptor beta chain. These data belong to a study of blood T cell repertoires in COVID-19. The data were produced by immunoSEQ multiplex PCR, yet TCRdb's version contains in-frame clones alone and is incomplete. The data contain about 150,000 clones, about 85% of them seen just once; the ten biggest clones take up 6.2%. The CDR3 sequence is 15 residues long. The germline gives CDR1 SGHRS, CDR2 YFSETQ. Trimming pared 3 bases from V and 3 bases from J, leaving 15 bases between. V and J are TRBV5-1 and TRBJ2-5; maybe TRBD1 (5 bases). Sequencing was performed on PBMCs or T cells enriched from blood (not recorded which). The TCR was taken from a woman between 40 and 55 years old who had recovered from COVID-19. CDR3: CASSSGRGREETQYF. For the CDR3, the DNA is TGCGCCAGCAGCTCCGGTAGGGGCAGGGAAGAGACCCAGTACTTC.